The rows below give T cell receptor beta chains drawn from one sample of a study of blood T cell repertoires in COVID-19. Only in-frame clones appear in the TCRdb table, and some are missing; sequencing was by immunoSEQ multiplex PCR. The sample has about 250,000 clones, about 85% seen once; the top ten hold less than 8.5%. Sequencing was performed on PBMCs or T cells enriched from blood (not recorded which). These receptors were obtained from a woman in her 50s who had been exposed to COVID-19. Both conserved end residues are part of each CDR3. A D gene is named only where the DNA matches it firmly.

CDR3 protein: CASSLERGGSTDTQYF; D gene: TRBD2; J gene: TRBJ2-3; CDR3 length: 16; V gene: TRBV5-1
CDR3 protein: CSVEIYSYGYTF; D gene: -; J gene: TRBJ1-2; CDR3 length: 12; V gene: TRBV29-1
CDR3 protein: CAWSSRNIQYF; D gene: -; J gene: TRBJ2-4; CDR3 length: 11; V gene: TRBV30
CDR3 protein: CAGSDGTNTGELFF; D gene: -; J gene: TRBJ2-2; CDR3 length: 14; V gene: TRBV19
CDR3 protein: CASSLRGQAHPNYGYTF; D gene: -; J gene: TRBJ1-2; CDR3 length: 17; V gene: TRBV7-2
CDR3 protein: CSASKAGGHKNEQFF; D gene: TRBD2; J gene: TRBJ2-1; CDR3 length: 15; V gene: TRBV20-1
CDR3 protein: CASSYSGQGMGKLFF; D gene: TRBD1; J gene: TRBJ1-4; CDR3 length: 15; V gene: TRBV6-5
CDR3 protein: CASSLGRGLGRRLAFF; D gene: -; J gene: TRBJ1-1; CDR3 length: 16; V gene: TRBV11-2
CDR3 protein: CASSLSRGQNEQFF; D gene: -; J gene: TRBJ2-1; CDR3 length: 14; V gene: TRBV7-9
CDR3 protein: CASSFDRDRGYTF; D gene: TRBD1; J gene: TRBJ1-2; CDR3 length: 13; V gene: TRBV28
CDR3 protein: CAISKDRNTEAFF; D gene: -; J gene: TRBJ1-1; CDR3 length: 13; V gene: TRBV10-3
CDR3 protein: CASSLDRDSLFNYGYTF; D gene: TRBD1; J gene: TRBJ1-2; CDR3 length: 17; V gene: TRBV5-5
CDR3 protein: CATSRDLFTDTQYF; D gene: -; J gene: TRBJ2-3; CDR3 length: 14; V gene: TRBV15
CDR3 protein: CASSVTGVGANYGYTF; D gene: TRBD1; J gene: TRBJ1-2; CDR3 length: 16; V gene: TRBV7-2
CDR3 protein: CASRLNRDQPQHF; D gene: -; J gene: TRBJ1-5; CDR3 length: 13; V gene: TRBV19
CDR3 protein: CASSIGGSNTDTQYF; D gene: -; J gene: TRBJ2-3; CDR3 length: 15; V gene: TRBV19
CDR3 protein: CASRLVKGAGNTIYF; D gene: -; J gene: TRBJ1-3; CDR3 length: 15; V gene: TRBV12-2
CDR3 protein: CASSVKEAEFNYGYTF; D gene: -; J gene: TRBJ1-2; CDR3 length: 16; V gene: TRBV9
CDR3 protein: CASSYSGQGLEQFF; D gene: TRBD1; J gene: TRBJ2-1; CDR3 length: 14; V gene: TRBV6-5
CDR3 protein: CASSLGLKEAFF; D gene: -; J gene: TRBJ1-1; CDR3 length: 12; V gene: TRBV5-1
CDR3 protein: CASSPQGYSGNTIYF; D gene: -; J gene: TRBJ1-3; CDR3 length: 15; V gene: TRBV6-5
CDR3 protein: CASSSPRTEAFF; D gene: -; J gene: TRBJ1-1; CDR3 length: 12; V gene: TRBV9
CDR3 protein: CASSLGVAGAYEQYF; D gene: TRBD2; J gene: TRBJ2-7; CDR3 length: 15; V gene: TRBV13
CDR3 protein: CASSTNTGELFF; D gene: -; J gene: TRBJ2-2; CDR3 length: 12; V gene: TRBV18
CDR3 protein: CASSRTGVDTIYF; D gene: TRBD1; J gene: TRBJ1-3; CDR3 length: 13; V gene: TRBV2
CDR3 protein: CAASTTNTGELFF; D gene: -; J gene: TRBJ2-2; CDR3 length: 13; V gene: TRBV10-3
CDR3 protein: CASSPRSTGTPGELFF; D gene: -; J gene: TRBJ2-2; CDR3 length: 16; V gene: TRBV5-1
CDR3 protein: CASSIQGYEQYF; D gene: -; J gene: TRBJ2-7; CDR3 length: 12; V gene: TRBV5-1
CDR3 protein: CASSQDRRGLYGYTF; D gene: TRBD1; J gene: TRBJ1-2; CDR3 length: 15; V gene: TRBV14
CDR3 protein: CASSGTSGGAGTDTQYF; D gene: TRBD2; J gene: TRBJ2-3; CDR3 length: 17; V gene: TRBV2
CDR3 protein: CSVGTGNSGANVLTF; D gene: TRBD1; J gene: TRBJ2-6; CDR3 length: 15; V gene: TRBV29-1
CDR3 protein: CASNPGLNQPQHF; D gene: -; J gene: TRBJ1-5; CDR3 length: 13; V gene: TRBV19
CDR3 protein: CASSLGRLTNIQYF; D gene: -; J gene: TRBJ2-4; CDR3 length: 14; V gene: TRBV13
CDR3 protein: CASSTLDRGRTEAFF; D gene: TRBD1; J gene: TRBJ1-1; CDR3 length: 15; V gene: TRBV19
CDR3 protein: CASSDPYRGTGELFF; D gene: TRBD1; J gene: TRBJ2-2; CDR3 length: 15; V gene: TRBV10-1
CDR3 protein: CASSPRDTFYGYTF; D gene: -; J gene: TRBJ1-2; CDR3 length: 14; V gene: TRBV6-6
CDR3 protein: CASSLVVDPRADTQYF; D gene: -; J gene: TRBJ2-3; CDR3 length: 16; V gene: TRBV2
CDR3 protein: CASSAEGAHRQETQYF; D gene: -; J gene: TRBJ2-5; CDR3 length: 16; V gene: TRBV6-1
CDR3 protein: CASSSGTGDGKLFF; D gene: TRBD1; J gene: TRBJ1-4; CDR3 length: 14; V gene: TRBV25-1
CDR3 protein: CASSPGGVGGYTF; D gene: -; J gene: TRBJ1-2; CDR3 length: 13; V gene: TRBV2